The 6 T cell receptor beta chains in this list originate from one sample, sequenced in a study of cytomegalovirus exposure and HLA in healthy donors. The PCR contained 60 Vbeta and 13 Jbeta primers. Clones were sequenced by immunoSEQ multiplex PCR, and TCRdb holds only the in-frame ones, with some missing. The repertoire consists of 150,000 to 170,000 clones, with 80% occurring once and the leading ten covering 4.5% to 7%. Sequencing was performed on PBMCs. The receptors shown here come from a woman aged 35 to 49 in good health and CMV-seropositive.

This chain connects TRBV5-1 to TRBJ2-1; perhaps TRBD1 as D (6 bases). Trimming took 5 bases from V and 7 from J, leaving 10 bases between them. The CDR3 extends over 12 amino acids. The germline V gene has CDR1 SGHRS and CDR2 YFSETQ. The CDR3 nucleotides are TGCGCCAGCAGGGAAACAGGGAATGAGCAGTTCTTC. Residues: CASRETGNEQFF.

This clone has just one count. This chain links TRBV29-1 with TRBJ2-1, with D uncertain. The CDR3 length is 11 residues. Germline V lookup: CDR1 SQVTM, CDR2 ANQGSEA. CDR3 DNA: TGCAGTATTGAGAGGTACAATGAGCAGTTCTTC. Translation gives CSIERYNEQFF.

This CDR3 reads CASSPSRETQYF. DNA for the CDR3: TGTGCCAGCTCACCATCTCGAGAGACCCAGTACTTC. The V gene is TRBV18, the J gene TRBJ2-5, with unresolved D. V was shortened by 2 bases and J by 4 bases, with 5 bases between the two germline ends. In germline, CDR1 is KGHSH, CDR2 LQKENI. The CDR3 length is 12 residues.

The chain combines TRBV5-1 with TRBJ1-1; D perhaps matches TRBD1 (5 bases). The CDR3 length is 14 residues. The germline V gene encodes CDR1 SGHRS and CDR2 YFSETQ. V lost 4 bases to trimming and J lost 3 bases, with 13 bases between them. CDR3: CASSGGVLDTEAFF. As DNA, the CDR3 is TGCGCCAGCAGCGGAGGGGTTTTGGACACTGAAGCTTTCTTT.

The rearrangement links TRBV6-6 to TRBJ2-2; D is unclear. CDR1 is MNHNY and CDR2 is SVGAGI in the germline V gene (reference sequence). V gave up 6 bases and J gave up 4 bases, with 12 bases separating them. This CDR3 is 14 amino acids long. CDR3 sequence reads: CASSSDTFTGELFF. CDR3 DNA sequence: TGTGCCAGCAGCTCCGACACCTTCACCGGGGAGCTGTTTTTT.

The chain employs TRBV28 and TRBJ1-5, with D tentatively TRBD1 (6 bases). CDR1 is MDHEN, CDR2 SYDVKM, per germline. CDR3 length equals 14 residues. The V end was cut by 4 bases, the J end by 0 bases, with 7 bases between. The CDR3 region has the DNA TGTGCCAGCAGTTGGGACACTAGCAATCAGCCCCAGCATTTT. It is translated as CASSWDTSNQPQHF.